Below, 3 T cell receptor beta chains from the same sample are listed, as sequenced in a study of shared clonotypes between healthy human individuals. The assay was immunoSEQ multiplex PCR, and TCRdb's table has in-frame clones only and misses some. The sample holds roughly 500,000 clones, 95% to 96% seen once. Sequences were obtained from naive CD4+ T cells sorted from blood. Regarding subset: CD45RA+ positively selected. Receptors originate from a woman aged 25 to 39 in good health.

CDR3 in DNA: TGTGCCAGCAGTCCAACCATGGGTCAGCCCCAGCATTTT. It is translated as CASSPTMGQPQHF. V and J are TRBV27 and TRBJ1-5; D unclear. V shed 5 bases and J shed 6 bases, with 11 bases lying between them. The CDR3 runs 13 residues. Germline-derived CDR1 and CDR2 are MNHEY and SMNVEV (reference sequence).

The chain is built from TRBV5-4 and TRBJ1-1, with 8 bases aligning to TRBD1. The CDR3 consists of 15 residues. The V and J ends lost 4 bases and 0 bases, in that order; junction bases with no gene match: 5. CDR1 SGHNT and CDR2 YYREEE come from the germline V gene (reference sequence). The CDR3 DNA reads TGTGCCAGCAGCAGGACAGGGAGGGTGAACACTGAAGCTTTCTTT. Encoded protein: CASSRTGRVNTEAFF.

A word on this clone: The sample holds other DNA sequences that translate to the same CDR3. The chain uses TRBV5-6 and TRBJ2-6, with 7 bases lining up with TRBD1. With V trimmed by 2 bases and J by 1 base, 0 bases remained unmatched. The CDR3 totals 15 residues. Germline assignment: CDR1 SGHDT and CDR2 YYEEEE. The CDR3 protein is CASSFRGSGANVLTF. The CDR3 nucleotides read TGTGCCAGCAGCTTCAGGGGGTCTGGGGCCAACGTCCTGACTTTC.